The rows below give T cell receptor beta chains drawn from one sample of a study of somatic mutations in cytotoxic T cells in rheumatoid arthritis. Repertoires were generated with immunoSEQ multiplex PCR, while TCRdb's copy carries only in-frame clones and drops some. In the table there are about 8,600 clones, over 70% of which are singletons. The specimen sequenced was CD8+ T cells sorted from blood. Every receptor here comes from a woman in her forties or fifties in good health. The CDR3 runs from the conserved cysteine through the conserved F or W. Fields, in order: clone size, D gene, J gene, V gene, CDR3 protein, CDR3 DNA. D genes are given only for firm matches. Size tells how often a clone was seen (once, few, many) or the class of an expanded clone, and some rows leave it out.

- | - | TRBJ2-6 | TRBV4-3 | CASSQLLGGSGANVLTF | TGCGCCAGCAGCCAACTTCTGGGGGGCTCTGGGGCCAACGTCCTGACTTTC
- | - | TRBJ1-2 | TRBV11-2 | CASSPGGDGYTF | TGTGCCAGCAGCCCTGGCGGTGATGGCTACACCTTC
- | - | TRBJ1-1 | TRBV28 | CASRGDTMNTEAFF | TGTGCCAGCAGAGGGGACACCATGAACACTGAAGCTTTCTTT
- | - | TRBJ1-2 | TRBV27 | CASSLSRQVPYGYTF | TGTGCCAGCAGTTTATCCCGACAGGTCCCCTATGGCTACACCTTC
- | - | TRBJ2-3 | TRBV5-1 | CASSLGGGETDTQYF | TGCGCCAGCAGCTTGGGAGGGGGGGAAACAGATACGCAGTATTTT
- | TRBD1 | TRBJ2-7 | TRBV4-3 | CASSQETGQKYEQYF | TGCGCCAGCAGCCAAGAAACGGGACAGAAGTACGAGCAGTACTTC
- | - | TRBJ2-6 | TRBV6-4 | CASSGGAGANVLTF | TGTGCCAGCAGTGGGGGGGCTGGGGCCAACGTCCTGACTTTC
- | - | TRBJ2-7 | TRBV5-5 | CASSSHFTLSSYEQYF | TGTGCCAGCAGCTCGCACTTCACTCTTAGCTCCTACGAGCAGTACTTC
few | - | TRBJ1-2 | TRBV29-1 | CSVPTGGYGYTF | TGCAGCGTCCCGACAGGAGGTTATGGCTACACCTTC
- | - | TRBJ2-3 | TRBV7-3 | CASRDFSTDTQYF | TGTGCCAGCAGAGACTTTAGCACAGATACGCAGTATTTT
- | - | TRBJ2-4 | TRBV7-9 | CASSLTGSGENIQYF | TGTGCCAGCAGCTTAACAGGGAGTGGCGAAAACATTCAGTACTTC
- | TRBD1 | TRBJ2-2 | TRBV11-2 | CASSLGDRGLNTGELFF | TGTGCCAGCAGCTTAGGGGACAGGGGGCTGAACACCGGGGAGCTGTTTTTT
- | TRBD1 | TRBJ1-1 | TRBV11-2 | CASSLGRDRGPVNTEAFF | TGTGCCAGCAGCTTAGGCCGGGACAGGGGGCCTGTGAACACTGAAGCTTTCTTT
- | - | TRBJ2-5 | TRBV19 | CASSDSYQETQYF | TGTGCCAGCAGTGACTCGTACCAAGAGACCCAGTACTTC
- | TRBD2 | TRBJ2-1 | TRBV7-2 | CASSLGGVLSGDNEQFF | TGTGCCAGCAGCTTAGGGGGGGTATTGAGCGGGGACAATGAGCAGTTCTTC
- | - | TRBJ1-6 | TRBV5-6 | CASSPGRPNSPLHF | TGTGCCAGCAGCCCGGGTCGGCCTAATTCACCCCTCCACTTT
- | TRBD1 | TRBJ2-6 | TRBV5-1 | CASSPGQGMVSGANVLTF | TGCGCCAGCAGCCCCGGACAGGGGATGGTCTCTGGGGCCAACGTCCTGACTTTC
- | TRBD1 | TRBJ2-5 | TRBV11-2 | CASSLRQGLYQETQYF | TGTGCCAGCAGCTTACGACAGGGTCTGTACCAAGAGACCCAGTACTTC
- | - | TRBJ1-1 | TRBV7-9 | CASKGSRGNTEAFF | TGTGCCAGCAAGGGGTCCAGGGGGAACACTGAAGCTTTCTTT
- | - | TRBJ1-1 | TRBV5-4 | CASSLGTEAFF | TGTGCCAGCAGCTTGGGGACAGAAGCTTTCTTT
- | TRBD1 | TRBJ2-7 | TRBV4-1 | CASSQGTGTGFYEQYF | TGCGCCAGCAGCCAAGGGACAGGGACCGGTTTTTACGAGCAGTACTTC
few | - | TRBJ2-7 | TRBV5-1 | CASSSFLGQNYEQYF | TGCGCCAGCAGCTCGTTCCTCGGACAGAACTACGAGCAGTACTTC
- | - | TRBJ2-7 | TRBV11-2 | CASSSSSSYEQYF | TGTGCCAGCAGCTCCTCGAGCTCCTACGAGCAGTACTTC
- | - | TRBJ2-7 | TRBV30 | CAWSVMAGTEQYF | TGTGCCTGGAGTGTAATGGCAGGGACTGAGCAGTACTTC
- | TRBD2 | TRBJ2-1 | TRBV6-1 | CASSEGTRAYNEQFF | TGTGCCAGCAGTGAAGGGACTAGAGCCTACAATGAGCAGTTCTTC
- | - | TRBJ2-1 | TRBV19 | CASSPDWYNEQFF | TGTGCCAGTAGTCCAGACTGGTACAATGAGCAGTTCTTC
few | TRBD2 | TRBJ2-2 | TRBV28 | CASSYRLAGRTGELFF | TGTGCCAGCAGTTACCGACTAGCGGGGCGCACCGGGGAGCTGTTTTTT
- | TRBD1 | TRBJ2-1 | TRBV19 | CASSFLDRAPYNEQFF | TGTGCCAGTAGTTTCCTAGACAGGGCCCCCTACAATGAGCAGTTCTTC
- | TRBD2 | TRBJ2-1 | TRBV5-4 | CASSLGRGDSSYNEQFF | TGTGCCAGCAGCTTGGGGCGGGGGGACTCCTCCTACAATGAGCAGTTCTTC
- | - | TRBJ2-5 | TRBV9 | CASNGLGGAETQYF | TGTGCCAGCAATGGACTAGGGGGTGCAGAGACCCAGTACTTC
- | - | TRBJ1-1 | TRBV6-5 | CASSYSGGTEAFF | TGTGCCAGCAGTTACTCGGGGGGCACTGAAGCTTTCTTT